A selection of T cell receptor beta chains follows, all from one sample in a study of human T cells and chemical hapten exposure. MiXCR was run by TCRdb on the RACE reads, yielding one entry per CDR3 protein. There are around 76,000 distinct CDR3 sequences in the sample; approximately 10% occur only once, and about 4% lies in the top ten. The input for sequencing was whole blood, taken in connection with sensitization to the hapten diphenylcyclopropenone (DPC). These TCRs come from a woman aged 60-75 years with alopecia areata. Some clones in this sample may be carry-over from other donors' samples. CDR3s include the opening cysteine and the closing phenylalanine or tryptophan. D genes are given only for firm matches. A clone size is listed for some rows: how often the clone was seen (once, few, many), or a class if it is expanded.

clone_size: many; j_call: TRBJ2-7; v_call: TRBV20-1; cdr3_length: 11; d_call: .; cdr3_nt: TGCAGTGCCATACAGCACTACGAGCAGTACTTC; cdr3_aa: CSAIQHYEQYF
clone_size: many; j_call: TRBJ1-5; v_call: TRBV20-1; cdr3_length: 15; d_call: .; cdr3_nt: TGCAGTGCTAGAGCGCTGCAGGGAAGCAATCAGCCCCAGCATTTT; cdr3_aa: CSARALQGSNQPQHF
clone_size: .; j_call: TRBJ1-3; v_call: TRBV13; cdr3_length: 14; d_call: .; cdr3_nt: TGTGCCAGCTACCTTAAGAGCTCTGGAAACACCATATATTTT; cdr3_aa: CASYLKSSGNTIYF
clone_size: many; j_call: TRBJ2-7; v_call: TRBV27; cdr3_length: 14; d_call: TRBD1; cdr3_nt: TGTGCCAGCAGTTCAAACCCGGGACAGTACGAGCAGTACTTC; cdr3_aa: CASSSNPGQYEQYF
clone_size: .; j_call: TRBJ1-2; v_call: TRBV12-3/TRBV12-4; cdr3_length: 13; d_call: TRBD1; cdr3_nt: TGTGCCAGCACCCCACACAGGGGGGTTGGCTACACCTTC; cdr3_aa: CASTPHRGVGYTF
clone_size: few; j_call: TRBJ1-6; v_call: TRBV2; cdr3_length: 15; d_call: TRBD1; cdr3_nt: TGTGCCAGCAGTCGAGGCAGGGGGGGAAATTCACCCCTCCACTTT; cdr3_aa: CASSRGRGGNSPLHF
clone_size: .; j_call: TRBJ2-7; v_call: TRBV5-4; cdr3_length: 15; d_call: .; cdr3_nt: TGTGCCAGCAGCCCCCGGACAGCGAGCTCCTACGAGCAGTACTTC; cdr3_aa: CASSPRTASSYEQYF
clone_size: many; j_call: TRBJ2-1; v_call: TRBV29-1; cdr3_length: 11; d_call: .; cdr3_nt: TGCAGCGTTAACAGGTTAGATGAGCAGTTCTTC; cdr3_aa: CSVNRLDEQFF
clone_size: .; j_call: TRBJ2-1; v_call: TRBV2; cdr3_length: 12; d_call: TRBD1; cdr3_nt: TGTGCCAGCAGTCGGGACAGGGGGACGCAGTTCTTC; cdr3_aa: CASSRDRGTQFF
clone_size: many; j_call: TRBJ2-3; v_call: TRBV6-6; cdr3_length: 13; d_call: .; cdr3_nt: TGTGCCAGCAGTTACGACTTAACAGATACGCAGTATTTT; cdr3_aa: CASSYDLTDTQYF
clone_size: few; j_call: TRBJ2-3; v_call: TRBV20-1; cdr3_length: 16; d_call: TRBD2; cdr3_nt: TGCAGTGCTAGTGATGCGGGACGGGGGGAGTCAGATACGCAGTATTTT; cdr3_aa: CSASDAGRGESDTQYF
clone_size: many; j_call: TRBJ2-3; v_call: TRBV20-1; cdr3_length: 15; d_call: .; cdr3_nt: TGCAGTGCTAGGGTTAGCGGACTTCCCACAGATACGCAGTATTTT; cdr3_aa: CSARVSGLPTDTQYF
clone_size: .; j_call: TRBJ2-1; v_call: TRBV27; cdr3_length: 16; d_call: TRBD1; cdr3_nt: TGTGCCAGCAGTAACCGCCAGGGGGCTCTTTACAATGAGCAGTTCTTC; cdr3_aa: CASSNRQGALYNEQFF
clone_size: many; j_call: TRBJ2-7; v_call: TRBV5-8; cdr3_length: 12; d_call: .; cdr3_nt: TGTGCCAGCAGTTCGGACAGCTACGAGCAGTACTTC; cdr3_aa: CASSSDSYEQYF
clone_size: .; j_call: TRBJ1-1; v_call: TRBV12-3/TRBV12-4; cdr3_length: 15; d_call: .; cdr3_nt: TGTGCCAGCCAGTCTACGTACAGCTTGAACACTGAAGCTTTCTTT; cdr3_aa: CASQSTYSLNTEAFF
clone_size: few; j_call: TRBJ2-1; v_call: TRBV7-9; cdr3_length: 16; d_call: TRBD2; cdr3_nt: TGTGCCAGCAGCTCCCGAGCGGGGAGCTCCTACAATGAGCAGTTCTTC; cdr3_aa: CASSSRAGSSYNEQFF
clone_size: many; j_call: TRBJ2-1; v_call: TRBV6-6; cdr3_length: 16; d_call: .; cdr3_nt: TGTGCCAGCACCGAAAGGCCGGGGGTGGCCCCCAATGAGCAGTTCTTC; cdr3_aa: CASTERPGVAPNEQFF
clone_size: few; j_call: TRBJ2-5; v_call: TRBV2; cdr3_length: 13; d_call: .; cdr3_nt: TGTGCCAGCAACTTTATTGCAAAAGAGACCCAGTACTTC; cdr3_aa: CASNFIAKETQYF
clone_size: many; j_call: TRBJ2-1; v_call: TRBV5-1; cdr3_length: 14; d_call: TRBD1; cdr3_nt: TGCGCCAGCAGCCCAGGGACAGGCTACAATGAGCAGTTCTTC; cdr3_aa: CASSPGTGYNEQFF
clone_size: few; j_call: TRBJ1-6; v_call: TRBV11-2; cdr3_length: 15; d_call: TRBD1; cdr3_nt: TGTGCCAGCAGCCCCGGGAGACAGGGGGGATCACCCCTCCACTTT; cdr3_aa: CASSPGRQGGSPLHF
clone_size: few; j_call: TRBJ1-6; v_call: TRBV9; cdr3_length: 18; d_call: .; cdr3_nt: TGTGCCAGCAGCGCACACGACACCGCCAGAGAGGAGAATTCACCCCTCCACTTT; cdr3_aa: CASSAHDTAREENSPLHF
clone_size: many; j_call: TRBJ2-1; v_call: TRBV5-4; cdr3_length: 14; d_call: TRBD1; cdr3_nt: TGTGCCAGCAGTAATCCACAGGGGCGAGATGAGCAGTTCTTC; cdr3_aa: CASSNPQGRDEQFF
clone_size: many; j_call: TRBJ2-1; v_call: TRBV12-5; cdr3_length: 15; d_call: .; cdr3_nt: TGTGCTAGTGGTTTGGTATATGGGGGTGGGAATGAGCAGTTCTTC; cdr3_aa: CASGLVYGGGNEQFF
clone_size: many; j_call: TRBJ1-6; v_call: TRBV3-1; cdr3_length: 15; d_call: .; cdr3_nt: TGTGCCAGCAGCCAAGACAGGGGATGGAATTCACCCCTCCACTTT; cdr3_aa: CASSQDRGWNSPLHF
clone_size: .; j_call: TRBJ2-4; v_call: TRBV29-1; cdr3_length: 13; d_call: TRBD2; cdr3_nt: TGCAGCGTTGTTAGCGGGGGGGTCAACATTCAGTACTTC; cdr3_aa: CSVVSGGVNIQYF
clone_size: .; j_call: TRBJ2-1; v_call: TRBV5-4; cdr3_length: 15; d_call: .; cdr3_nt: TGTGCCAGCAGCCAAGCACGGACTGACAACAATGAGCAGTTCTTC; cdr3_aa: CASSQARTDNNEQFF
clone_size: .; j_call: TRBJ2-2; v_call: TRBV7-2; cdr3_length: 15; d_call: .; cdr3_nt: TGTGCCAGCAGCTTAGTGGGGTCGAACACCGGGGAGCTGTTTTTT; cdr3_aa: CASSLVGSNTGELFF
clone_size: many; j_call: TRBJ2-1; v_call: TRBV6-4; cdr3_length: 16; d_call: TRBD1; cdr3_nt: TGTGCCAGCAGTGCCAGATTTGGACAGGACTACAATGAGCAGTTCTTC; cdr3_aa: CASSARFGQDYNEQFF
clone_size: many; j_call: TRBJ1-1; v_call: TRBV27; cdr3_length: 14; d_call: .; cdr3_nt: TGTGCCAGCAGTTTATCGAACAGGGTTTTTGGAGCTTTCTTT; cdr3_aa: CASSLSNRVFGAFF
clone_size: .; j_call: TRBJ1-1; v_call: TRBV2; cdr3_length: 13; d_call: .; cdr3_nt: TGTGCCAGCAGTGGGCGAGAGGACACTGAAGCTTTCTTT; cdr3_aa: CASSGREDTEAFF
clone_size: few; j_call: TRBJ1-2; v_call: TRBV5-1; cdr3_length: 14; d_call: .; cdr3_nt: TGCGCCAGCAGACCCGAAGACGAAACTTATGGCTACACCTTC; cdr3_aa: CASRPEDETYGYTF
clone_size: .; j_call: TRBJ2-7; v_call: TRBV28; cdr3_length: 13; d_call: TRBD2; cdr3_nt: TGTGCCAGCAACTCCGGGGGGGCGTACGAGCAGTACTTC; cdr3_aa: CASNSGGAYEQYF
clone_size: few; j_call: TRBJ1-3; v_call: TRBV7-2; cdr3_length: 11; d_call: .; cdr3_nt: TGTGCCAACCGCGTAGGAAACACCATATATTTT; cdr3_aa: CANRVGNTIYF
clone_size: many; j_call: TRBJ2-5; v_call: TRBV7-6; cdr3_length: 16; d_call: .; cdr3_nt: TGTGCCAGCAGCGCCCAACAGAGATCTAATCAAGAGACCCAGTACTTC; cdr3_aa: CASSAQQRSNQETQYF
clone_size: few; j_call: TRBJ1-2; v_call: TRBV18; cdr3_length: 12; d_call: TRBD1; cdr3_nt: TGTGCCAGCTCACCGTTGACAGGGGACTACACCTTC; cdr3_aa: CASSPLTGDYTF
clone_size: .; j_call: TRBJ1-2; v_call: TRBV4-2; cdr3_length: 15; d_call: .; cdr3_nt: TGTGCCAGCAGCCAAGATGCAGGTAATGAGTATGGCTACACCTTC; cdr3_aa: CASSQDAGNEYGYTF
clone_size: many; j_call: TRBJ2-4; v_call: TRBV7-2; cdr3_length: 15; d_call: .; cdr3_nt: TGTGCCAGCAGCTTAGATTTTGGTGGTCGGAACATTCAGTACTTC; cdr3_aa: CASSLDFGGRNIQYF
clone_size: few; j_call: TRBJ2-7; v_call: TRBV12-3/TRBV12-4; cdr3_length: 13; d_call: .; cdr3_nt: TGTGCCAGCAGTTTAAGAGCTGGGTCCGAGCAGTACTTC; cdr3_aa: CASSLRAGSEQYF
clone_size: many; j_call: TRBJ2-1; v_call: TRBV19; cdr3_length: 13; d_call: .; cdr3_nt: TGTGCCAGTAGTTTGGGGAACAACAATGAGCAGTTCTTC; cdr3_aa: CASSLGNNNEQFF
clone_size: many; j_call: TRBJ2-7; v_call: TRBV10-2; cdr3_length: 11; d_call: .; cdr3_nt: TGCGCCACCGGACAGCACTACGAGCAGTACTTC; cdr3_aa: CATGQHYEQYF
clone_size: .; j_call: TRBJ2-5; v_call: TRBV4-1; cdr3_length: 14; d_call: .; cdr3_nt: TGCGCCAGCAGCCAATTCCCAGGGCAAGAGACCCAGTACTTC; cdr3_aa: CASSQFPGQETQYF
clone_size: few; j_call: TRBJ2-7; v_call: TRBV10-3; cdr3_length: 14; d_call: .; cdr3_nt: TGTGCCATCAGTGAGTCGGGAGGCACCTACGAGCAGTACTTC; cdr3_aa: CAISESGGTYEQYF
clone_size: many; j_call: TRBJ1-1; v_call: TRBV12-3/TRBV12-4; cdr3_length: 12; d_call: .; cdr3_nt: TGTGCCAGCAGTTTTCGAGGGTCCGAAGCTTTCTTT; cdr3_aa: CASSFRGSEAFF
clone_size: .; j_call: TRBJ2-2; v_call: TRBV9; cdr3_length: 16; d_call: .; cdr3_nt: TGTGCCAGCACCACCGGGGGAGGAGGAGGGACCGGGGAGCTGTTTTTT; cdr3_aa: CASTTGGGGGTGELFF
clone_size: few; j_call: TRBJ1-1; v_call: TRBV5-1; cdr3_length: 14; d_call: TRBD1; cdr3_nt: TGCGCCAGCAGCCCGACAGGGCAGAACACTGAAGCTTTCTTT; cdr3_aa: CASSPTGQNTEAFF
clone_size: .; j_call: TRBJ1-2; v_call: TRBV6-1; cdr3_length: 17; d_call: .; cdr3_nt: TGTGCCAGCAGCGAGGTGTGGGGATCACAGTTAAACTATGGCTACACCTTC; cdr3_aa: CASSEVWGSQLNYGYTF
clone_size: many; j_call: TRBJ2-4; v_call: TRBV29-1; cdr3_length: 13; d_call: .; cdr3_nt: TGCAGCGTTGAAGAAGAATGGTCCCCCATTCAGTACTTC; cdr3_aa: CSVEEEWSPIQYF
clone_size: many; j_call: TRBJ1-2; v_call: TRBV11-2; cdr3_length: 15; d_call: .; cdr3_nt: TGTGCCAGCAGCTTATACCAGCGGGTAAACTATGGCTACACCTTC; cdr3_aa: CASSLYQRVNYGYTF
clone_size: many; j_call: TRBJ2-5; v_call: TRBV27; cdr3_length: 15; d_call: .; cdr3_nt: TGTGCCAGCAGGAAACTTGGGGGGGCCCAAGAGACCCAGTACTTC; cdr3_aa: CASRKLGGAQETQYF
clone_size: many; j_call: TRBJ2-3; v_call: TRBV29-1; cdr3_length: 14; d_call: TRBD1; cdr3_nt: TGCAGCGTTGAACTCGGACAGGGGACAGATACGCAGTATTTT; cdr3_aa: CSVELGQGTDTQYF
clone_size: .; j_call: TRBJ1-1; v_call: TRBV2; cdr3_length: 15; d_call: .; cdr3_nt: TGTGCCAGCAGTGAAGGGACCGTAGGAGGCACTGAAGCTTTCTTT; cdr3_aa: CASSEGTVGGTEAFF
clone_size: many; j_call: TRBJ1-6; v_call: TRBV27; cdr3_length: 12; d_call: .; cdr3_nt: TGTGCCAGCAGTCCCTCCGGGGGGGCCCTCCACTTT; cdr3_aa: CASSPSGGALHF
clone_size: many; j_call: TRBJ1-2; v_call: TRBV29-1; cdr3_length: 17; d_call: .; cdr3_nt: TGCAGCGTTGGAGGCCGCGGAGGTGGACAGTCTCACTATGGCTACACCTTC; cdr3_aa: CSVGGRGGGQSHYGYTF
clone_size: .; j_call: TRBJ2-3; v_call: TRBV5-1; cdr3_length: 14; d_call: .; cdr3_nt: TGCGCCAGCAGCTTCGACGGCCGCACAGATACGCAGTATTTT; cdr3_aa: CASSFDGRTDTQYF
clone_size: many; j_call: TRBJ1-2; v_call: TRBV7-9; cdr3_length: 14; d_call: .; cdr3_nt: TGTGCCAGCATCCGGGTGGACGTATCTCCCGGCTACACCTTC; cdr3_aa: CASIRVDVSPGYTF
clone_size: few; j_call: TRBJ1-5; v_call: TRBV19; cdr3_length: 15; d_call: .; cdr3_nt: TGTGCCAGTAGTATACAGGGACCGGAGAATCAGCCCCAGCATTTT; cdr3_aa: CASSIQGPENQPQHF
clone_size: many; j_call: TRBJ2-3; v_call: TRBV20-1; cdr3_length: 16; d_call: TRBD2; cdr3_nt: TGCAGTGCGCCAAGGACTAGCGGGGGTCGAGGAGATACGCAGTATTTT; cdr3_aa: CSAPRTSGGRGDTQYF